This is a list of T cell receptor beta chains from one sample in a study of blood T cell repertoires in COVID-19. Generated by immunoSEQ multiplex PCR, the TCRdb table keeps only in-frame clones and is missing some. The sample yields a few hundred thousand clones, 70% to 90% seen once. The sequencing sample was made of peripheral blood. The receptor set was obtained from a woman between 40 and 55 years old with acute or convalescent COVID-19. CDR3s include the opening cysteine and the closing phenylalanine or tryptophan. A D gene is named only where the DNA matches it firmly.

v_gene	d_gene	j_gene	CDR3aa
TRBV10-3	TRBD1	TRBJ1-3	CAIRLGQAIGNTIYF
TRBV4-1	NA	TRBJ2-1	CASSQDLGRGSYNEQFF
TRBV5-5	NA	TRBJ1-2	CASSLAGGSNYGYTF
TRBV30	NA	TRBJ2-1	CAWSVSSNEQFF
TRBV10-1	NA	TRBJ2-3	CASSEVGTSTDTQYF
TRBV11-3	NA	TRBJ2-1	CASSLGAVGGEQFF
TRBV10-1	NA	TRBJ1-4	CANRIRVTNEKLFF
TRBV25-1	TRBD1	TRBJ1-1	CATSRDRGFTEAFF
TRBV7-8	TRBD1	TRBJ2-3	CASRDRVADTQYF
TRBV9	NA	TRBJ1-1	CASSGDGEDTEAFF
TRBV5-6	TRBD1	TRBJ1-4	CASSDGTGFNEKLFF
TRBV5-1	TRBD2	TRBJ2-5	CASSALAGLQETQYF
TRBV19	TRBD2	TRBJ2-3	CATTGRGSTDTQYF
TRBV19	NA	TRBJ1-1	CASSTHREAFF
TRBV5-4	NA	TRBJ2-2	CASSGAPGYTGELFF
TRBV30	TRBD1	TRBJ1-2	CAWRGQPNYGYTF
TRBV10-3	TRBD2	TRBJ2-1	CAIKAVGSGGLPSSYNEQFF
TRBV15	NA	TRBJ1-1	CATSRDSDTEAFF
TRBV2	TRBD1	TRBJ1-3	CASSESGGAKMDTIYF
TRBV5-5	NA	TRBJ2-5	CASSLSAGQIKETQYF
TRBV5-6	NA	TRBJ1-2	CASNLGQNYGYTF
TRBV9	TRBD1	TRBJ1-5	CASSVGAGGRNQPQHF
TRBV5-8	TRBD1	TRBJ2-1	CASSLVADRGLRNEQFF
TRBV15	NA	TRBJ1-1	CATSRLGAQAFF
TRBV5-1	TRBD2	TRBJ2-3	CASSLAGSGEEDTQYF
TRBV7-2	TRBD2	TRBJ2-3	CASSLVLRGGRPDTQYF
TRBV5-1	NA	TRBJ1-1	CASSLRTGPEAFF
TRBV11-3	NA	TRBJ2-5	CASSLGRAFQETQYF
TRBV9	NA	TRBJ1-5	CASSVGGAVDQPQHF
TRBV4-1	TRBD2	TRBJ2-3	CASSHPGGLAGDTQYF
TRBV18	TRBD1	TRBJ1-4	CASSQKDRGREKLFF
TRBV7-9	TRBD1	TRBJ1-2	CASSHGTGLTGYTF
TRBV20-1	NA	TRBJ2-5	CSARDKETQYF
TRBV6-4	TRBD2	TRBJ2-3	CASSESLAGGLTDTQYF
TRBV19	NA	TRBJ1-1	CASSIRLTGPNTEAFF
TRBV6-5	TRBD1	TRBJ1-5	CASSIGQGAYQPQHF
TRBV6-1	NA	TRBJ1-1	CASSEVRGAEAFF
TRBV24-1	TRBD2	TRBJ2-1	CATSDHKRGGRYEQFF
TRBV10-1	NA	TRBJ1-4	CASSPGSAGNEKLFF
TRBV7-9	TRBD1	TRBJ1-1	CASSFEGALTEAFF
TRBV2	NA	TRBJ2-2	CASSPTGEGELFF
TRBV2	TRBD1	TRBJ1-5	CASNRGGRNQPQHF
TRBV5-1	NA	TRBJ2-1	CASQHPGLRRDEQFF
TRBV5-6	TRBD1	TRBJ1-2	CASSSDRGVNYGYTF
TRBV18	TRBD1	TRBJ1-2	CASSPGGQGDGYTF
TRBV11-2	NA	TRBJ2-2	CASSLTDTGELFF
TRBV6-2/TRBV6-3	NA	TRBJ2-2	CASSQTHLRNGELFF
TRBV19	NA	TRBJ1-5	CASSPRDNQPQHF
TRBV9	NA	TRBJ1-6	CASSVSGNFNSPLHF
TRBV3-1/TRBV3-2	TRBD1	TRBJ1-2	CASSQGGRGRLGYTF
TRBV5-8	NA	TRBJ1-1	CASSQLSGRWNTEAFF
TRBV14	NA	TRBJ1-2	CASSQIDQGWGYTF
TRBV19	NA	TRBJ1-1	CASSMIGVRWSTEAFF
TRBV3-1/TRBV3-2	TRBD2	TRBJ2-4	CASSQEAGGTYIQYF
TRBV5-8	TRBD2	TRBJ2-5	CASSPGLAGIPIQETQYF
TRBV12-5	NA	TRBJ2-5	CASGLGGQETQYF
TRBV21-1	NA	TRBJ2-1	CASSKGTGRFEQFF